Listed here are 20 T cell receptor beta chains from one sample, sequenced in a study of shared clonotypes between healthy human individuals. Profiled with immunoSEQ multiplex PCR; TCRdb holds only in-frame clones, not every one. The table records 2 million to 2.5 million clones, about 90% of them present only once. What was sequenced was naive CD4+ T cells from PBMCs. The subset denotes: CD45RA+ positively selected. The receptors stem from a man between 18 and 35 years old in good health. Some clones in this sample may be carry-over from other donors' samples.

This chain uses TRBV5-6 with TRBJ1-5, with D uncertain. The germline V gene has CDR1 SGHDT and CDR2 YYEEEE. The CDR3 runs to 16 residues. V was clipped by 3 bases and J by 5 bases, with 18 bases between them. The CDR3 here is CASSSRGWYMDQPQHF. The CDR3 coding sequence is TGTGCCAGCAGCTCTAGAGGGTGGTACATGGATCAGCCCCAGCATTTT.

The rearrangement links TRBV15 to TRBJ2-3; D not resolved. Germline V gene lookup returns CDR1 LNHNV and CDR2 YYDKDF (reference sequence). This CDR3 region has 15 residues. V was clipped by 5 bases and J by 0 bases, with 12 bases between them. As DNA, the CDR3 is TGTGCCACCAGCCCCACCGGCACTAGCACAGATACGCAGTATTTT. Protein: CATSPTGTSTDTQYF.

V usage is TRBV4-3 and J usage is TRBJ1-1; D might be TRBD1 (5 bases). Germline CDR1 is LGHNA and CDR2 is YSLEER. Trimming removed 3 bases at V and 5 bases at J, with 10 bases between. The CDR3 is made up of 13 amino acids. The CDR3: CASSHVYRTEAFF. In DNA, the CDR3 is TGCGCCAGCAGCCATGTTTACAGGACTGAAGCTTTCTTT.

This rearrangement joins TRBV25-1 to TRBJ2-1; D call uncertain. Between the trimmed V and J ends, which lost 6 bases and 6 bases, there was a span of 9 bases. This CDR3 comprises 12 residues. Germline V gives CDR1 MGHDK, CDR2 SYGVNS. The CDR3 spells CASRRGVNEQFF. The CDR3 coding sequence is TGTGCCAGCAGGAGAGGTGTCAATGAGCAGTTCTTC. Based on the CDR3 plus reference TRBV25-1 and TRBJ2-1, the full variable domain is EADIYQTPRYLVIGTGKKITLECSQTMGHDKMYWYQQDPGMELHLIHYSYGVNSTEKGDLSSESTVSRIRTEHFPLTLESARPSHTSQYLCASRRGVNEQFFGPGTRLTVL.

The chain is built from TRBV15 and TRBJ2-5; the D is unclear. Germline lookup yields CDR1 LNHNV and CDR2 YYDKDF (reference sequence). V lost 0 bases to trimming and J lost 5 bases, with 10 bases between them. The CDR3 spans 14 residues. The DNA for the CDR3 is TGTGCCACCAGCAGAGATTGGGCAGTGGAGACCCAGTACTTC. Its protein product is CATSRDWAVETQYF. The full variable domain, its missing parts supplied by reference TRBV15 and TRBJ2-5, is DAMVIQNPRYQVTQFGKPVTLSCSQTLNHNVMYWYQQKSSQAPKLLFHYYDKDFNNEADTPDNFQSRRPNTSFCFLDIRSPGLGDTAMYLCATSRDWAVETQYFGPGTRLLVL.

This clone was seen only once. This sequence joins TRBV9 and TRBJ2-1; 10 bases are shared with TRBD2. V shed 4 bases and J 3 bases; nucleotides not matched to a gene: 7. Germline V lookup: CDR1 SGDLS, CDR2 YYNGEE. This CDR3 is 16 amino acids long. CDR3 in DNA: TGTGCCAGCAGCAAGGGACTAGCGCTAATCTACAATGAGCAGTTCTTC. As protein: CASSKGLALIYNEQFF.

The V and J genes are TRBV6-4 and TRBJ2-1; TRBD1 aligns across 7 bases. The CDR3 spans 16 residues. J gave up 0 bases and V 5 bases, and 7 bases lay outside the gene matches. The germline V gene encodes CDR1 MRHNA and CDR2 SNTAGT. The CDR3 loop is CASSTHGDSSYNEQFF. CDR3 in DNA: TGTGCCAGCAGTACACACGGGGACAGCTCCTACAATGAGCAGTTCTTC.

The chain recombines TRBV9 with TRBJ2-4, with D perhaps TRBD1 (6 bases). In germline, CDR1 is SGDLS, CDR2 YYNGEE. Trimming took off 4 bases at V and 0 bases at J, with 17 bases between the two ends. The CDR3 loop spans 17 amino acids. Here the CDR3 DNA reads TGTGCCAGCAGCCCCCACGGTGCAGGGGAAGCCAAAAACATTCAGTACTTC. Translating it yields CASSPHGAGEAKNIQYF.

As concerns this clone: The sample contains more than one DNA sequence encoding this CDR3. The chain combines TRBV5-4 with TRBJ2-5, with 8 bases fitting TRBD2. The V gene end was trimmed by 3 bases and the J gene end by 1 base; junction bases not matched to a gene: 2. The germline V gene has CDR1 SGHNT and CDR2 YYREEE (reference sequence). The CDR3 consists of 14 residues. The CDR3 coding sequence is TGTGCCAGCAGCTCCGGGACTAGCCAAGAGACCCAGTACTTC. This sequence encodes CASSSGTSQETQYF. Full variable domain (remainder filled in from reference TRBV5-4 and TRBJ2-5): ETGVTQSPTHLIKTRGQQVTLRCSSQSGHNTVSWYQQALGQGPQFIFQYYREEENGRGNFPPRFSGLQFPNYSSELNVNALELDDSALYLCASSSGTSQETQYFGPGTRLLVL.

The chain is built from TRBV21-1 and TRBJ1-1. TRBV21-1 is a pseudogene segment. CDR3 length equals 16 residues. The CDR3 DNA reads as TGTGCCAGCAGCAAAGCGCTTTGGAGGTCCAACACTGAAGCTTTCTTT. It codes for CASSKALWRSNTEAFF.

V and J are TRBV2 and TRBJ2-5; no clear D. Germline CDR1 SNHLY, CDR2 FYNNEI. This CDR3 comprises 12 residues. Trimming took 1 base from V and 7 from J, leaving 7 bases between them. CDR3: CASSEELRTQYF. The CDR3 DNA follows: TGTGCCAGCAGTGAAGAGTTGAGGACCCAGTACTTC.

Concerning this clone: Other DNA sequences from this sample encode an identical CDR3 as well. The chain couples TRBV6-5 to TRBJ1-5; D call uncertain. Germline loops: CDR1 MNHEY, CDR2 SVGAGI. The ends were cut back, 5 bases at V and 4 bases at J, with 6 bases in the middle. The CDR3 runs 12 residues. The CDR3 coding sequence is TGTGCCAGCAGTACCGGGAATCAGCCCCAGCATTTT. This encodes CASSTGNQPQHF.

Concerning this clone itself: Other DNA sequences of this sample code for an identical CDR3. The chain combines TRBV7-2 with TRBJ1-2; D is possibly TRBD1 (5 bases). The CDR3 totals 13 residues. CDR1 and CDR2 (germline): SGHTA, FQGNSA. The V and J ends lost 5 bases and 2 bases respectively, with 9 bases between them. The CDR3 DNA follows: TGTGCCAGCAGCCAGGACACCAACTATGGCTACACCTTC. Translated, it gives CASSQDTNYGYTF.

A single count supports this clone. The rearrangement uses TRBV2 and TRBJ2-1; 9 bases match TRBD2. The V and J ends lost 1 base and 2 bases, in that order; junction bases with no gene match: 0. Germline values: CDR1 SNHLY, CDR2 FYNNEI. The CDR3 runs to 15 residues. In DNA form, the CDR3 reads TGTGCCAGCAGTGAAGAGCGGGGGGCCTACAATGAGCAGTTCTTC. It codes for CASSEERGAYNEQFF.

This sequence joins TRBV19 and TRBJ2-1; D is unclear. Germline V gives CDR1 LNHDA, CDR2 SQIVND (reference sequence). V was trimmed by 7 bases and J by 9 bases, leaving 19 bases between them. CDR3 size: 14 residues. CDR3 residues: CASTPLESGTEQFF. DNA for the CDR3: TGTGCCAGTACCCCTCTAGAAAGTGGTACTGAGCAGTTCTTC.

The genes are TRBV5-1 and TRBJ2-2, with TRBD1 matching over 7 bases. The CDR3 consists of 15 residues. CDR1 and CDR2 from the germline V gene are SGHRS and YFSETQ. V lost 4 bases and J lost 6; bases outside the gene matches: 9. The CDR3 loop is CASSRDRVVAGELFF. In nucleotides, the CDR3 is TGCGCCAGCAGCCGCGACAGGGTAGTCGCCGGGGAGCTGTTTTTT. The whole variable domain, filled in from reference TRBV5-1 and TRBJ2-2, reads KAGVTQTPRYLIKTRGQQVTLSCSPISGHRSVSWYQQTPGQGLQFLFEYFSETQRNKGNFPGRFSGRQFSNSRSEMNVSTLELGDSALYLCASSRDRVVAGELFFGEGSRLTVL.

This clone was detected once. The same CDR3 can be traced to other DNA sequences in this sample. The chain joins TRBV6-5 to TRBJ2-7, with 11 bases fitting TRBD2. The CDR3 consists of 13 residues. Germline V CDR1 and CDR2: MNHEY, SVGAGI. J gave up 2 bases and V 8 bases, and 2 bases lay outside the gene matches. CDR3 protein: CASRLAGTYEQYF. In DNA form, the CDR3 reads TGTGCCAGCCGACTAGCGGGAACCTACGAGCAGTACTTC.

The chain has TRBV7-9 and TRBJ2-1, with a tentative D call TRBD2 (6 bases). The V gene's germline CDR1 is SEHNR and CDR2 FQNEAQ (reference sequence). The V end was cut by 2 bases, the J end by 8 bases, with 13 bases between. The CDR3 contains 14 residues. The CDR3 sequence: CASSLRDSLDEQFF. DNA for the CDR3: TGTGCCAGCAGCTTAAGGGACTCCTTGGATGAGCAGTTCTTC.

This clone was found a few times. This chain joins TRBV5-1 and TRBJ2-1; D is possibly TRBD2 (6 bases). The CDR3 has 15 amino acids. The ends were cut back, 4 bases at V and 3 bases at J, with 14 bases in the middle. In germline, CDR1 is SGHRS, CDR2 YFSETQ. For the CDR3, the DNA is TGCGCCAGCAGCCCGGCTTGGGGGGACTACAATGAGCAGTTCTTC. This codes for CASSPAWGDYNEQFF.

The rearrangement uses TRBV11-2 and TRBJ1-2; TRBD1 might be the D (5 bases). Per germline, CDR1 SGHAT and CDR2 FQNNGV. The length of the CDR3 is 18 residues. Trimming pared 0 bases from V and 2 bases from J, leaving 19 bases between. The chain's CDR3 is CASSLDQGWPTLNYGYTF. In DNA, the CDR3 is TGTGCCAGCAGCTTAGATCAGGGTTGGCCAACCTTAAACTATGGCTACACCTTC.